These 30 T cell receptor beta chains were sequenced from one sample in a study of blood T cell repertoires in COVID-19 (dated by TCRdb to 2020 to 2022). Library generation was performed with the immunoSEQ multiplex PCR assay. The table comes from immuneACCESS by way of TCRdb, which keeps in-frame sequences with V and J called. Part of the clones is missing from these tables; in studies checked, under half for an unresolved V gene and the rest for unknown reasons. The sample profile shows approximately 73,000 clones; roughly nine tenths of them were found once. The ten top clones hold 1.9% of the sample. The sample consisted of peripheral blood. Receptors were obtained from a woman aged 60-75 years with acute or convalescent COVID-19.

The gene calls are TRBV6-4 and TRBJ2-2, with D tentatively TRBD1 (5 bases). Germline lookup yields CDR1 MRHNA and CDR2 SNTAGT. V dropped 5 bases and J dropped 2 bases, with 9 bases sitting between them. The CDR3 runs 14 residues. CDR3 loop: CASSQGVNTGELFF. CDR3 DNA: TGTGCCAGCAGTCAAGGGGTTAACACCGGGGAGCTGTTTTTT.

The chain recombines TRBV7-7 with TRBJ1-4, with TRBD1 matching 9 bases. Germline CDR1 reads SSHAT; CDR2 reads FNYEAQ (reference sequence). The CDR3 spans 15 residues. J gave up 5 bases and V 3 bases, and 4 bases lay outside the gene matches. The CDR3 sequence: CASSLDRGPNEKLFF. The CDR3 DNA follows: TGTGCCAGCAGCTTGGACAGGGGACCGAATGAAAAACTGTTTTTT.

This clone was observed a single time. The rearrangement links TRBV7-2 to TRBJ2-1; no clear D gene. V was clipped by 5 bases and J by 8 bases, with 10 bases between them. The CDR3 is 12 residues long. Germline CDR1 and CDR2: SGHTA and FQGNSA. The CDR3 coding sequence is TGTGCCAGCAGCGATTTCGGGTATGAGCAGTTCTTC. It yields the protein CASSDFGYEQFF.

V gene TRBV7-2 combines with J gene TRBJ2-1; D is ambiguous. Per the germline V gene, CDR1 is SGHTA and CDR2 is FQGNSA. The V gene lost 0 bases and the J gene lost 9 bases, with 3 bases spanning the gap. The CDR3 extends over 11 amino acids. The CDR3 nucleotides are TGTGCCAGCAGCTTAGCTATTGAGCAGTTCTTC. This sequence encodes CASSLAIEQFF.

This chain joins TRBV2 and TRBJ2-7; possible D gene TRBD1, 6 bases. Per germline, CDR1 SNHLY and CDR2 FYNNEI. Trimming stripped 6 bases from V and 4 bases from J, with 10 bases between. The CDR3 is 12 amino acids. The CDR3 region is CASRDRSYEQYF. Here the CDR3 DNA reads TGTGCCAGCAGGGACAGATCTTACGAGCAGTACTTC.

The rearrangement uses TRBV4-2 and TRBJ1-2, with D possibly TRBD1 on 5 matching bases. The CDR3 is 15 residues long. Germline V gives CDR1 LGHNA, CDR2 YNFKEQ. V was shortened by 1 base and J by 4 bases, with 13 bases between the two germline ends. CDR3 amino acids: CASSQVEGEAYGYTF. The CDR3 nucleotides read TGTGCCAGCAGCCAAGTTGAAGGGGAGGCCTATGGCTACACCTTC.

The chain recombines TRBV7-9 with TRBJ1-1, with TRBD1 identical over 10 bases. The CDR3 loop spans 14 amino acids. V trimming: 3 bases; J trimming: 4 bases; junction bases outside the gene matches: 2. Germline CDR1 reads SEHNR; CDR2 reads FQNEAQ (reference sequence). CDR3 DNA: TGTGCCAGCAGCTTTGGACAGGGGGTCACTGAAGCTTTCTTT. Translating gives CASSFGQGVTEAFF. Together with reference TRBV7-9 and TRBJ1-1, the CDR3 gives the full variable domain: DTGVSQNPRHKITKRGQNVTFRCDPISEHNRLYWYRQTLGQGPEFLTYFQNEAQLEKSRLLSDRFSAERPKGSFSTLEIQRTEQGDSAMYLCASSFGQGVTEAFFGQGTRLTVV.

In this sample, this clone turned up once. This chain links TRBV24-1 with TRBJ2-5; perhaps TRBD2 as D (5 bases). The CDR3 is 13 residues long. Germline V lookup: CDR1 KGHDR, CDR2 SFDVKD. V gave up 5 bases and J gave up 3 bases, with 9 bases separating them. This CDR3 is CATSGGLEETQYF. The DNA for the CDR3 is TGTGCCACCAGTGGCGGGCTTGAAGAGACCCAGTACTTC.

This rearrangement joins TRBV6-5 to TRBJ2-2, with 12 bases matching TRBD2. Germline CDR1 is MNHEY and CDR2 is SVGAGI. The CDR3 is 15 amino acids. Trimming took 5 bases from V and 6 from J; bases not matched to a gene: 4. The CDR3 loop is CASSKLAGGPGELFF. CDR3 DNA: TGTGCCAGCAGTAAGCTAGCGGGAGGGCCCGGGGAGCTGTTTTTT.

V and J are TRBV7-9 and TRBJ1-4; possibly TRBD1 for D (5 bases). Looked up from germline, CDR1 is SEHNR and CDR2 is FQNEAQ (reference sequence). The CDR3 totals 14 residues. V was pared by 5 bases and J by 8 bases, with 15 bases between. This chain's CDR3 is CASSPPREGEKLFF. CDR3 in DNA: TGTGCCAGCAGCCCGCCGCGGGAGGGGGAAAAACTGTTTTTT.

The rearrangement links TRBV6-1 to TRBJ2-7, with a weak D call TRBD1 (6 bases). Trimming removed 0 bases at V and 1 base at J, with 10 bases between. There are 15 residues in the CDR3. The germline CDR1 and CDR2 sequences are MNHNS and SASEGT. In DNA, the CDR3 is TGTGCCAGCAGTGAAGCCAGAGGGGGATCCTACGAGCAGTACTTC. Its translation: CASSEARGGSYEQYF.

The V gene is TRBV25-1, the J gene TRBJ1-4, with TRBD1 matching 7 bases. This CDR3 has 15 residues. With V trimmed by 5 bases and J by 0 bases, 3 bases remained unmatched. Looked up from germline, CDR1 is MGHDK and CDR2 is SYGVNS. The CDR3 region has the DNA TGTGCCAGCAGTATGACAGGGACAACTAATGAAAAACTGTTTTTT. This gives the protein CASSMTGTTNEKLFF.

The chain recombines TRBV5-1 with TRBJ1-1, with 10 bases lining up with TRBD1. Looked up from germline, CDR1 is SGHRS and CDR2 is YFSETQ. The CDR3 extends over 14 amino acids. The trim removed 4 bases at V and 4 bases at J, leaving 4 bases unmatched. CDR3 sequence (DNA): TGCGCCAGCAGCCGACAGGGGGCTGGCACTGAAGCTTTCTTT. Translating gives CASSRQGAGTEAFF.

The J gene is TRBJ1-2, the V gene TRBV27, with 7 positions matching TRBD1. V dropped 4 bases and J dropped 8; count of bases not matched to a gene: 10. The CDR3 length is 14 residues. Germline V gene lookup returns CDR1 MNHEY and CDR2 SMNVEV (reference sequence). The CDR3 DNA reads TGTGCCAGCAGTTCCTACGACAGGGTAAAAGGCTACACCTTC. It yields the protein CASSSYDRVKGYTF.

This chain uses TRBV7-9 with TRBJ2-1; TRBD2 might be the D (6 bases). This CDR3 contains 19 residues. V dropped 3 bases and J dropped 0 bases, with 21 bases sitting between them. Germline CDR1 reads SEHNR; CDR2 reads FQNEAQ (reference sequence). The CDR3 region has the DNA TGTGCCAGCAGCTTTAGCTTGTTTGTACGGCGGGACTCCTACAATGAGCAGTTCTTC. Its protein is CASSFSLFVRRDSYNEQFF.

The chain is built from TRBV7-2 and TRBJ2-3, with 8 bases fitting TRBD2. This CDR3 comprises 15 residues. Unmatched junction bases numbered 6, after V lost 3 bases and J lost 4 bases. Germline V CDR1 and CDR2: SGHTA, FQGNSA. The CDR3 is CASSLWGAGADTQYF. The CDR3 DNA follows: TGTGCCAGCAGCTTGTGGGGAGCGGGGGCAGATACGCAGTATTTT.

DNA of the CDR3: TGTGCCAGCAGCTTAGTTCCAGGTTCGGGGACAGGGGACTACGAGCAGTACTTC. Translation gives CASSLVPGSGTGDYEQYF. The chain uses TRBV7-2 and TRBJ2-7; the match to TRBD1 covers 10 bases. In germline, CDR1 is SGHTA, CDR2 FQGNSA. CDR3 length: 18 amino acids. V trimming: 1 base; J trimming: 3 bases; junction bases outside the gene matches: 12.

The chain is built from TRBV30 and TRBJ1-5; D may be TRBD1 (6 bases). This CDR3 comprises 14 residues. Trimming left V 5 bases short and J 5 bases short, with 16 bases between. Germline lookup yields CDR1 GTSNPN and CDR2 SVGIG (reference sequence). CDR3 residues: CAWQIGGADQPQHF. The CDR3 region has the DNA TGTGCCTGGCAAATCGGGGGGGCCGATCAGCCCCAGCATTTT.

V gene TRBV5-4 combines with J gene TRBJ2-1; TRBD2 matches 14 bases. V shed 3 bases and J 6 bases; nucleotides not matched to a gene: 2. Per germline, CDR1 SGHNT and CDR2 YYREEE (reference sequence). This CDR3 has 15 amino acids. The CDR3 spells CASSWTSGGFNEQFF. In DNA form, the CDR3 reads TGTGCCAGCAGCTGGACTAGCGGGGGGTTCAATGAGCAGTTCTTC.

The rearrangement joins TRBV6-1 to TRBJ2-3, with a possible D match to TRBD2 (6 bases). The CDR3 is 16 amino acids. From germline, CDR1 is MNHNS and CDR2 SASEGT. With 0 bases removed from V and 4 bases from J, the gap between germline ends came to 14 bases. CDR3 sequence: CASSEAVVRGADTQYF. CDR3 nucleotides: TGTGCCAGCAGTGAAGCGGTGGTGCGGGGCGCAGATACGCAGTATTTT.

The V and J genes are TRBV7-2 and TRBJ2-6; D is undetermined. CDR1 and CDR2 (germline): SGHTA, FQGNSA. The CDR3 has 15 amino acids. V shed 5 bases and J shed 7 bases, with 15 bases lying between them. The CDR3 reads CASSPHGLSANVLTF. CDR3 nucleotide sequence: TGTGCCAGCAGCCCGCACGGTCTGAGCGCCAACGTCCTGACTTTC.

This sequence joins TRBV7-2 and TRBJ2-7; TRBD2 agrees at 11 bases. CDR1 is SGHTA and CDR2 is FQGNSA in the germline V gene. The CDR3 extends over 16 amino acids. J lost 4 bases, V lost 5 bases, and 10 bases had no gene match. The CDR3 nucleotides read TGTGCCAGCAGCCCCGCTACTAGCGGGAGAGGGTACGAGCAGTACTTC. Amino acid sequence: CASSPATSGRGYEQYF. Combining the CDR3 with reference TRBV7-2 and TRBJ2-7 gives the whole variable domain GAGVSQSPSNKVTEKGKDVELRCDPISGHTALYWYRQSLGQGLEFLIYFQGNSAPDKSGLPSDRFSAERTGGSVSTLTIQRTQQEDSAVYLCASSPATSGRGYEQYFGPGTRLTVT.

The J gene is TRBJ2-7, the V gene TRBV7-2, with 8 bases lining up with TRBD2. V dropped 2 bases and J dropped 0; count of bases not matched to a gene: 3. Germline CDR1 reads SGHTA; CDR2 reads FQGNSA. The CDR3 extends over 15 amino acids. The CDR3 nucleotides are TGTGCCAGCAGCTTAAAGCGGGGGCCCTCCTACGAGCAGTACTTC. It codes for CASSLKRGPSYEQYF. Full variable domain (rest looked up from reference TRBV7-2 and TRBJ2-7): GAGVSQSPSNKVTEKGKDVELRCDPISGHTALYWYRQSLGQGLEFLIYFQGNSAPDKSGLPSDRFSAERTGGSVSTLTIQRTQQEDSAVYLCASSLKRGPSYEQYFGPGTRLTVT.

This clone was detected once. This chain joins TRBV4-3 and TRBJ2-1, with 13 bases lining up with TRBD2. Germline lookup yields CDR1 LGHNA and CDR2 YSLEER. CDR3 length: 16 residues. V lost 2 bases to trimming and J lost 8 bases; unmatched junction nucleotides: 6. The chain's CDR3 is CASSQPGTSGVDEQFF. CDR3 nucleotide sequence: TGCGCCAGCAGCCAACCCGGGACTAGCGGGGTAGATGAGCAGTTCTTC.

V and J are TRBV7-7 and TRBJ2-1, with a tentative D call TRBD2 (6 bases). V lost 4 bases, J lost 9 bases, and 13 bases lay in between. CDR3 length: 13 amino acids. Germline loops: CDR1 SSHAT, CDR2 FNYEAQ (reference sequence). This CDR3 reads CASSWDSDGEQFF. The CDR3 nucleotides read TGTGCCAGCAGCTGGGACTCAGACGGTGAGCAGTTCTTC.

This chain links TRBV12-1 with TRBJ1-2. TRBV12-1 is a known pseudogene. The CDR3 length is 16 residues. The CDR3 loop is CAIISGTGGALYGYTF. The CDR3 DNA is TGTGCCATCATATCCGGGACGGGAGGGGCCCTTTATGGCTACACCTTC.

This chain links TRBV18 with TRBJ1-4; D gene uncertain. The CDR3 is made up of 14 amino acids. CDR1 is KGHSH and CDR2 is LQKENI in the germline V gene. Deletions cut 3 bases from V and 0 bases from J, with 5 bases between. The CDR3 nucleotides are TGTGCCAGCTCACCGGGAGCAACTAATGAAAAACTGTTTTTT. This gives the protein CASSPGATNEKLFF.

The chain combines TRBV28 with TRBJ2-3, with TRBD2 identical over 13 bases. Germline assignment: CDR1 MDHEN and CDR2 SYDVKM. The V gene end was trimmed by 3 bases and the J gene end by 4 bases; junction bases not matched to a gene: 10. This CDR3 has 18 residues. DNA of the CDR3: TGTGCCAGCAGTTTCGCGCCGGGACTAGCGGGGTTGGCAGATACGCAGTATTTT. It yields the protein CASSFAPGLAGLADTQYF.

The chain joins TRBV7-3 to TRBJ1-2; the D gene is possibly TRBD1 (6 bases). V shed 3 bases and J shed 6 bases, with 17 bases lying between them. CDR3 length: 15 amino acids. The germline CDR1 and CDR2 sequences are SGHTA and FQGTGA. The CDR3 loop is CASSFTPGTLDGYTF. The CDR3 DNA sequence: TGTGCCAGCAGCTTCACTCCCGGGACATTGGATGGCTACACCTTC.

The chain has TRBV9 and TRBJ1-2; TRBD1 matches at 10 bases. The CDR3 covers 15 residues. The germline gives CDR1 SGDLS, CDR2 YYNGEE. Trimming removed 1 base from V and 4 bases from J; junction bases left unmatched: 4. The CDR3 loop is CASSVTGQGTYGYTF. In DNA form, the CDR3 reads TGTGCCAGCAGCGTAACGGGACAGGGGACCTATGGCTACACCTTC.